The rows below give T cell receptor beta chains drawn from one sample of a study of OX40 agonist ivuxolimab in advanced cancers. Assay used: immunoSEQ multiplex PCR; TCRdb lists only in-frame clones, some missing. This table holds 30,000 to 35,000 clones, 86% found once. This material consisted of CD4+ or CD8+ T cells sorted from blood, taken in a trial of the OX40 agonist ivuxolimab. The receptors stem from an adult with an advanced solid tumor such as melanoma, head and neck, liver or kidney cancer. The CDR3 runs from the conserved cysteine through the conserved F or W. The D gene is left open where the match is weak. Clone size, where shown, is once, few, many, or a class for clones that have expanded.

d_call j_call clone_size v_call cdr3_nt cdr3_aa
. TRBJ2-6 . TRBV27 TGTGCCAGCAGTTTATCGAGCTCTGGGGCCAACGTCCTGACTTTC CASSLSSSGANVLTF
. TRBJ2-7 once TRBV6-5 TGTGCCAGCAGTTACTCCCCGGGTAACGAGCAGTACTTC CASSYSPGNEQYF
. TRBJ2-5 once TRBV5-1 TGCGCCAGCGGAAAGGGACCGGCGCCTCCAGAGACCCAGTACTTC CASGKGPAPPETQYF
. TRBJ2-7 . TRBV21-1 TGTGCCAGCAAACCAGGCGGGTACCGCTCCTACGAGCAGTACTTC CASKPGGYRSYEQYF
TRBD1 TRBJ2-7 . TRBV7-2 TGTGCCAGCAGCTTACACAGGGGCTACGAGCAGTACTTC CASSLHRGYEQYF
TRBD1 TRBJ1-2 . TRBV29-1 TGCAGCGTCCGGACAGGGGGCAACTATGGCTACACCTTC CSVRTGGNYGYTF
TRBD2 TRBJ2-1 . TRBV29-1 TGCAGCGTTGACAGCCTAGCGGGTAGCTCCTACAATGAGCAGTTCTTC CSVDSLAGSSYNEQFF
TRBD2 TRBJ2-7 . TRBV7-9 TGTGCCAGCAGCTTAGCCGAGAAGCGGGAGGGGGAGCAGTACTTC CASSLAEKREGEQYF
. TRBJ1-2 . TRBV27 TGTGCCAGCAGTTTTAGTGGACAGCGCCTTTCCTATGGCTACACCTTC CASSFSGQRLSYGYTF
. TRBJ1-2 . TRBV2 TGTGCCAGCACCCTGGGCAGGGCAAACTCCTATGGCTACACCTTC CASTLGRANSYGYTF
. TRBJ2-3 . TRBV19 TGTGCCAGTAGCGAGAAAATATCATGGGCGGGGATCACAGATACGCAGTATTTT CASSEKISWAGITDTQYF
. TRBJ2-7 few TRBV5-1 TGCGCCAGCAGCTTGGAAACCTACGAGCAGTACTTC CASSLETYEQYF
TRBD1 TRBJ2-7 . TRBV25-1 TGTGCCAGCAGTCCCCCGGACAGGGGTTTTTACGAGCAGTACTTC CASSPPDRGFYEQYF
. TRBJ1-2 many TRBV28 TGTGCCAGCAGTTTAATGGGGGGGACTCTTCGAGTCACCTTC CASSLMGGTLRVTF
. TRBJ2-7 . TRBV19 TGTGCCAGTAGTATCCCCAGGGGCGAGCAGTACTTC CASSIPRGEQYF
. TRBJ2-1 . TRBV27 TGTGCCAGCGGCCCCGGACAGCCTAACAATGAGCAGTTCTTC CASGPGQPNNEQFF
TRBD2 TRBJ2-2 few TRBV15 TGTGCCACCAGCAGAGAATTGGCGGGAGGTGCCGGGGAGCTGTTTTTT CATSRELAGGAGELFF
. TRBJ2-1 . TRBV27 TGTGCCAGCAGTCCCGGGGATGAGCAGTTCTTC CASSPGDEQFF
. TRBJ2-1 . TRBV6-6 TGTGCCAGCAGCACCGGGATCGACTACAATGAGCAGTTCTTC CASSTGIDYNEQFF
. TRBJ1-4 . TRBV6-1 TGTGCCAGCAGGAGGGGTGGGGGTGAAAAACTGTTTTTT CASRRGGGEKLFF
. TRBJ2-1 . TRBV29-1 TGCAGCGTTGAAGATCCCGCTCGGGGGGCTATGAATGAGCAGTTCTTC CSVEDPARGAMNEQFF
TRBD2 TRBJ2-7 . TRBV23-1 TGCGCCAGCAGTGCCCGGGGGGGTTCTGGGGGCGAGCAGTACTTC CASSARGGSGGEQYF
TRBD2 TRBJ2-7 . TRBV28 TGTGCCAGCAGTTTAAGGCAGGGACTAGCTAGATACGAGCAGTACTTC CASSLRQGLARYEQYF
. TRBJ2-5 . TRBV19 TGTGCCAGTAGTATGGGGGAAGAGACCCAGTACTTC CASSMGEETQYF
. TRBJ1-4 . TRBV27 TGTGCCAGCAGTCCCATCCTGGGGGAGGAAAAACTGTTTTTT CASSPILGEEKLFF
TRBD2 TRBJ2-1 . TRBV7-7 TGTGCCAGCAGCCCATCGGTACTAGCGGGAGGGAGGCTAGTAGGTAATGAGCAGTTCTTC CASSPSVLAGGRLVGNEQFF
. TRBJ2-5 . TRBV19 TGTGCCAGTAGTACGGCCGACCAAGAGACCCAGTACTTC CASSTADQETQYF
TRBD1 TRBJ2-5 . TRBV5-1 TGCGCCAGCCGCGGAGGGGGACAGGGGTCCCAAGAGACCCAGTACTTC CASRGGGQGSQETQYF
. TRBJ2-3 few TRBV30 TGTGCCTGGGAACCCGACGAAAATACGCAGTATTTT CAWEPDENTQYF
. TRBJ1-1 . TRBV6-5 TGTGCCAGCAGCCTACAGGGAGCCACTGAAGCTTTCTTT CASSLQGATEAFF
TRBD1 TRBJ1-5 . TRBV18 TGTGCCAGCTCACCAACGGACAGGACCAATCAGCCCCAGCATTTT CASSPTDRTNQPQHF
. TRBJ2-1 . TRBV4-2 TGTGCCAGCAGCCAAGATTCTGGGTTGTCGCGGGGTTTGAATGAGCAGTTCTTC CASSQDSGLSRGLNEQFF
. TRBJ1-2 . TRBV19 TGTGCCAGTAGTATCCTACAGGGAGACTATGGCTACACCTTC CASSILQGDYGYTF
. TRBJ2-1 . TRBV28 TGTGCCCACACGTCGCCCATTAGGAATGAGCAGTTCTTC CAHTSPIRNEQFF
. TRBJ1-5 . TRBV6-6 TGTGCCAGCAGTTACAGGGGAGCTCAGCCCCAGCATTTT CASSYRGAQPQHF
. TRBJ2-7 few TRBV29-1 TGCAGCGCCAAAGGGGGTCTCACCTACGAGCAGTACTTC CSAKGGLTYEQYF
. TRBJ1-1 . TRBV28 TGTGCCAGCAGTTTGCCAGCGAACACTGAAGCTTTCTTT CASSLPANTEAFF
. TRBJ2-1 . TRBV5-6 TGTGCCAGCAGCTTGACGGCTAGTATTGAGAATGAGCAGTTCTTC CASSLTASIENEQFF
. TRBJ1-6 . TRBV27 TGTGCCAGCAGTTTTGGTGGGCCTCAACGCTCACCCCTCCACTTT CASSFGGPQRSPLHF
TRBD2 TRBJ2-7 . TRBV29-1 TGCAGCGTCCACGGGGGGATCAGCTCCTACGAGCAGTACTTC CSVHGGISSYEQYF
TRBD2 TRBJ2-3 . TRBV6-6 TGTGCCAGCAGTTCGACTAGCGGGCCCACAGATACGCAGTATTTT CASSSTSGPTDTQYF
TRBD2 TRBJ2-7 . TRBV4-3 TGCGCCAGCAGCCAAGAAAGTCTAGCGGGGTCCTACGAGCAGTACTTC CASSQESLAGSYEQYF
. TRBJ2-3 once TRBV5-1 TGCGCCAGCAGCTTGGCCGCCGGGAGAGTCACAGATACGCAGTATTTT CASSLAAGRVTDTQYF
. TRBJ2-7 . TRBV11-2 TGTGCCAGCAGCTTCAATCCGGCAGGGCTGGACGAGCAGTACTTC CASSFNPAGLDEQYF
TRBD1 TRBJ2-7 . TRBV14 TGTGCCAGCAGCCAGGGAAGGACAGGGGGTTTTTACGAGCAGTACTTC CASSQGRTGGFYEQYF
TRBD2 TRBJ2-7 . TRBV7-2 TGTGCCAGCAGCTTATTACGGACTAGCGGGAGGAGGGCCGAGCAGTACTTC CASSLLRTSGRRAEQYF
. TRBJ1-6 . TRBV11-3 TGTGCCAGCAGTCAGACACCGTATTCACCCCTCCACTTT CASSQTPYSPLHF
. TRBJ2-5 . TRBV6-1 TGTGCCAGCAGCGCCTCGTACCAAGAGACCCAGTACTTC CASSASYQETQYF
TRBD1 TRBJ2-7 . TRBV13 TGTGCCAGCAGCGGCTCAGGGACAGGGGTTAGCGAGGGGCGCTACGAGCAGTACTTC CASSGSGTGVSEGRYEQYF
TRBD2 TRBJ2-1 once TRBV5-5 TGTGCCAGCAGCTCTTGGACTAGCGGGAGGGAGAGGAATGAGCAGTTCTTC CASSSWTSGRERNEQFF
. TRBJ2-1 . TRBV27 TGTGCCAGCCGAAGCTCCTACAATGAGCAGTTCTTC CASRSSYNEQFF
. TRBJ2-1 . TRBV28 TGTGCCAGCAGTTTAGGGGCTACCTCCTACAATGAGCAGTTCTTC CASSLGATSYNEQFF
. TRBJ2-5 . TRBV2 TGTGCCAGCAGTCCCCCACCGGGACCCCGAGCGGGGACCCAGTACTTC CASSPPPGPRAGTQYF
. TRBJ2-1 . TRBV18 TGTGCCAGCTCACCGTACCGGGACAATTCCTACAATGAGCAGTTCTTC CASSPYRDNSYNEQFF
. TRBJ1-4 few TRBV27 TGTGCCAGCAGTTTCAACGAAAAACTGTTTTTT CASSFNEKLFF
. TRBJ1-1 . TRBV7-6 TGTGCCAGCAGCTCAGATAGGAACACTGAAGCTTTCTTT CASSSDRNTEAFF